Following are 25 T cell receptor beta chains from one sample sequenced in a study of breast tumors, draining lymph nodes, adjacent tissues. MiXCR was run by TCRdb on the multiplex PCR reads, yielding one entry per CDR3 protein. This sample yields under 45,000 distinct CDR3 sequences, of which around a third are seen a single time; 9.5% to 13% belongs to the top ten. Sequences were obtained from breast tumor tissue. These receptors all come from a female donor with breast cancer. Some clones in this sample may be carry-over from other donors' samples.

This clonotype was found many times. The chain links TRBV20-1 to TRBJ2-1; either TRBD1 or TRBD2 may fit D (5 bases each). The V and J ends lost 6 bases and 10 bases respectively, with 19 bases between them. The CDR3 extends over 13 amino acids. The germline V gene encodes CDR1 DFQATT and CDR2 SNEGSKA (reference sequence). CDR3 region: CSAVGWGSGEQFF. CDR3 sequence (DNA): TGCAGTGCAGTAGGATGGGGGAGTGGGGAGCAGTTCTTC.

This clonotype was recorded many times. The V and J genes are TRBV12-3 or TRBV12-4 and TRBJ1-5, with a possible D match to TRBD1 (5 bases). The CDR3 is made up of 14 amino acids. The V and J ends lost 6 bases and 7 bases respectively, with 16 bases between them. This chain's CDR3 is CASRGTGGGQPQHF. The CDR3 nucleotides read TGTGCCAGCAGAGGGACCGGGGGTGGACAGCCCCAGCATTTT.

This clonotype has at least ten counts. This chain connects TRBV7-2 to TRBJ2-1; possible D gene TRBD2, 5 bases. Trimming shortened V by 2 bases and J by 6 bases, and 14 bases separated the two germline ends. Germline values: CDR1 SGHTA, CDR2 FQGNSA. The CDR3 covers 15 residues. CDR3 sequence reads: CASSLISGVGNEQFF. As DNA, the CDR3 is TGTGCCAGCAGCTTAATCTCCGGGGTGGGCAATGAGCAGTTCTTC.

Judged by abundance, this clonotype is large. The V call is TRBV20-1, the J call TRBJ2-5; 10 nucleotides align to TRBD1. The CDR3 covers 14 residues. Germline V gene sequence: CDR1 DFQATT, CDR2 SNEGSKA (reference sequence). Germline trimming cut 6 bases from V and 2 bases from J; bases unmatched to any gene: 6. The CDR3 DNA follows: TGCAGTGCATGGGACAGGGGTGGGCAAGAGACCCAGTACTTC. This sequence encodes CSAWDRGGQETQYF.

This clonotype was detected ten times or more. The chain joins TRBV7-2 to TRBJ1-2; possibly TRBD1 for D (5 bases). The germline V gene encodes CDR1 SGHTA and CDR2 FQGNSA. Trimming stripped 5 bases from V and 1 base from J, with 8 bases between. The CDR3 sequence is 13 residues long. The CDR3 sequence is CASSADSNYGYTF. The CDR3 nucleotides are TGTGCCAGCAGCGCCGACAGTAACTATGGCTACACCTTC.

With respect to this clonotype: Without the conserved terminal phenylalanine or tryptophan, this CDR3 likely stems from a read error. The CDR3 reads CASSMDSTDGQYL. CDR3 DNA sequence: TGTGCCAGCAGTATGGACTCGACCGACGGGCAGTACCTC. J is TRBJ2-7 and V is TRBV7-2; tentatively, D is TRBD2 (5 bases). Deletions cut 6 bases from V and 9 bases from J, with 18 bases between. This CDR3 spans 13 amino acids. Germline V lookup: CDR1 SGHTA, CDR2 FQGNSA.

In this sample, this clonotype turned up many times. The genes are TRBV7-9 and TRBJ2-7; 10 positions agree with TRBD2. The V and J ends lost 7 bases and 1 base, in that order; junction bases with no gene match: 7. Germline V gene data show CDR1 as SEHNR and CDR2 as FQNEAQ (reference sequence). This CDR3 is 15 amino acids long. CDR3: CASNVAGGGSYEQYF. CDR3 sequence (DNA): TGTGCCAGCAACGTAGCGGGAGGCGGGTCCTACGAGCAGTACTTC.

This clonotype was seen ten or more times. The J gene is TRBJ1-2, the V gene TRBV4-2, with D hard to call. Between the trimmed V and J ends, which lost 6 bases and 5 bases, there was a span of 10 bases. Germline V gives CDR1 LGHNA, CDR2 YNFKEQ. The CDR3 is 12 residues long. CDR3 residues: CASSSDTYGYTF. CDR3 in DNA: TGTGCCAGCAGTTCCGACACGTATGGCTACACCTTC.

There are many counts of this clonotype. The CDR3 bases are TGCAGTGCCACGACAACAACTAATGAAAAACTGTTTTTT. This codes for CSATTTTNEKLFF. The chain is built from TRBV20-1 and TRBJ1-4, with unresolved D. The CDR3 has 13 amino acids. CDR1 and CDR2 (germline): DFQATT, SNEGSKA (reference sequence). Trimming shortened V by 6 bases and J by 0 bases, and 8 bases separated the two germline ends.

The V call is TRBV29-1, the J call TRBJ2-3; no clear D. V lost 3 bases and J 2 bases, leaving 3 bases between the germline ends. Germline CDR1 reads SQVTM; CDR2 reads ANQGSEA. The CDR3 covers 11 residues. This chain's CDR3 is CSVEVTDTQYF. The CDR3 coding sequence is TGCAGCGTTGAGGTCACAGATACGCAGTATTTT.

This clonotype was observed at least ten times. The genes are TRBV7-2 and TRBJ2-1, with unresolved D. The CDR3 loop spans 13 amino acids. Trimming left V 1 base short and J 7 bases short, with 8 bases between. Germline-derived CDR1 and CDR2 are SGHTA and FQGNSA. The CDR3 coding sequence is TGTGCCAGCAGCTTAGAGGGTTGGAATGAGCAGTTCTTC. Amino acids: CASSLEGWNEQFF.

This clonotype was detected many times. Here the CDR3 DNA reads TGTGCCAGCAGCCAAGGGGCTACGGTCATCGAGACCCAGTACTTC. The encoded protein is CASSQGATVIETQYF. V and J are TRBV3-1 and TRBJ2-5; D is undetermined. The ends were cut back, 1 base at V and 5 bases at J, with 14 bases in the middle. Germline V gene data show CDR1 as LGHDT and CDR2 as YNNKEL (reference sequence). The CDR3 is 15 amino acids.

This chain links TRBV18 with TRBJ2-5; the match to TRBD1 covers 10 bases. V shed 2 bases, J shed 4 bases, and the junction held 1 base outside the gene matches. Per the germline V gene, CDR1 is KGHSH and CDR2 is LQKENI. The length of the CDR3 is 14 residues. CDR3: CASSPGTGVETQYF. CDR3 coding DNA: TGTGCCAGCTCACCAGGGACAGGGGTAGAGACCCAGTACTTC.

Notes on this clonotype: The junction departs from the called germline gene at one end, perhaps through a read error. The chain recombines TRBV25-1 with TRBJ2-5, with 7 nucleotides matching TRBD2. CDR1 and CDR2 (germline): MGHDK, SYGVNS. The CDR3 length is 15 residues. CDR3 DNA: TGTGTCAGCAGTGAACCAGGAGGGAGGGAAGAGACCCAGCACTTC. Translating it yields CVSSEPGGREETQHF.

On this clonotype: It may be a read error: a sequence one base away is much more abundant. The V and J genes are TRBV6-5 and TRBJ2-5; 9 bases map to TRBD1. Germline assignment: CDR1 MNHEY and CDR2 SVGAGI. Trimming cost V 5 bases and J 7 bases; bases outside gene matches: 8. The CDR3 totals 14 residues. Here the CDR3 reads CASSTGGDLGTQYF. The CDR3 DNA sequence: TGTGCCAGCAGTACAGGGGGCGATTTAGGGACCCAGTACTTC.

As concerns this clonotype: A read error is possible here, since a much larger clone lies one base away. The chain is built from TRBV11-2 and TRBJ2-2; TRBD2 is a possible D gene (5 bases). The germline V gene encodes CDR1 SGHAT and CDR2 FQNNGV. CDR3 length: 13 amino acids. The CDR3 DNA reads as TGTGCCAGCAGCTTAGAGAGAACCGGGGAGCTGATTTTT. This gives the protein CASSLERTGELIF.

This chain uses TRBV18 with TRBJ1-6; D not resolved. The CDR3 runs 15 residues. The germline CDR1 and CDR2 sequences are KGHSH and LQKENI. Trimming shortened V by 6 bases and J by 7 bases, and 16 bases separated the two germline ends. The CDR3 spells CASSEAPGGNSPLHF. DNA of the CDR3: TGTGCCAGCTCTGAGGCCCCAGGAGGGAATTCACCCCTCCACTTT.

The CDR3, as DNA: TGTGCCAGCAGCTTAGCAGCTTTCTATGGCTACACCTTC. Encoded protein: CASSLAAFYGYTF. This chain uses TRBV7-9 with TRBJ1-2, with D unclear. The V gene's germline CDR1 is SEHNR and CDR2 FQNEAQ (reference sequence). The V gene lost 0 bases and the J gene lost 4 bases, with 6 bases spanning the gap. This CDR3 has 13 residues.

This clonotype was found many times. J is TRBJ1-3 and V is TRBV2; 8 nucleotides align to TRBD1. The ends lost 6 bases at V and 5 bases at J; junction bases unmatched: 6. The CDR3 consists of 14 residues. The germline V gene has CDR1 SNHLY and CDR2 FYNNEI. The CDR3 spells CASRPTGGRNTIYF. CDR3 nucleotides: TGTGCCAGCAGGCCCACAGGGGGACGAAACACCATATATTTT.

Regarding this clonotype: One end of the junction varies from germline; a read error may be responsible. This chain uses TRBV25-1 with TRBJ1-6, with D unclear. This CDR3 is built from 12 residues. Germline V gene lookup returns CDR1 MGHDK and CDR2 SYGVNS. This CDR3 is CASGVGDSPHHF. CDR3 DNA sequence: TGTGCCAGCGGTGTTGGGGATTCACCCCACCACTTT.

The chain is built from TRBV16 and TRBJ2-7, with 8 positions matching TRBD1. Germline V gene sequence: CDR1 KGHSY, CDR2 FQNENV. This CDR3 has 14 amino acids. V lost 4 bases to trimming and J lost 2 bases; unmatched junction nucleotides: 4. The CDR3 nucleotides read TGTGCCAGCAGCCCCCGGACAGGGACCTACGAGCAGTACTTC. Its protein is CASSPRTGTYEQYF.

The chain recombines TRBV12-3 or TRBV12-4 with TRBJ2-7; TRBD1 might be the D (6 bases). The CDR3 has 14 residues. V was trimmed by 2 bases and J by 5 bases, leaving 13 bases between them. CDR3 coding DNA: TGTGCCAGCAGTTTAACCCAGGGGATGCACGAGCAGTACTTC. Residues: CASSLTQGMHEQYF.

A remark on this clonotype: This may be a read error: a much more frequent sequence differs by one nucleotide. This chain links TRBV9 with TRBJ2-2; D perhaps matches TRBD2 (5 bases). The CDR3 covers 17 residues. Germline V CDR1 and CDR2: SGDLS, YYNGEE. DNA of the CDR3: TGTGCCAGCAGCGTAGAATTGGACTCGGAATACACCGGGGAGCTGTCTTTT. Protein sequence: CASSVELDSEYTGELSF.

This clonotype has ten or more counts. CDR3 sequence reads: CASSPVAGGAGSEQFF. The CDR3 DNA follows: TGTGCCAGCAGTCCTGTGGCGGGAGGGGCCGGGAGTGAGCAGTTCTTC. The rearrangement links TRBV4-2 to TRBJ2-1, with 9 nucleotides matching TRBD2. CDR1 is LGHNA, CDR2 YNFKEQ, per germline. The V gene end was trimmed by 6 bases and the J gene end by 9 bases; junction bases not matched to a gene: 15. The CDR3 runs 16 residues.

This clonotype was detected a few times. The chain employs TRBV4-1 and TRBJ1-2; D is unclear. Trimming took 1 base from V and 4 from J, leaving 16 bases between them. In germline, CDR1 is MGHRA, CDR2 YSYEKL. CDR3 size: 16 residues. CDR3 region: CASSQALQHSGYGYTF. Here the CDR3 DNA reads TGCGCCAGCAGCCAAGCCCTCCAGCATTCCGGCTATGGCTACACCTTC.